The source of this TCR beta chain is a study of blood T cell repertoires in COVID-19. Overall study: Both acute and convalescent COVID-19 samples were obtained from the United States, Italy and Spain. The cDNA or gDNA used as material had been derived from T cells, B-cell-depleted T cells, or PBMCs.

This CDR3 is 17 amino acids long. J lost 2 bases, V lost 0 bases, and 8 bases had no gene match. Germline-derived CDR1 and CDR2 are MNHEY and SVGEGT. Methods used by the authors: Amplification of reference gene primers provided the estimated nucleated cell counts. Sequenced by immunoSEQ multiplex PCR; TCRdb stores in-frame clones only, minus some. The V and J calls and clone size were taken over from that table, and D and trimming were inferred from the DNA. The sample carries 95,000 to 150,000 clones, about 78% recorded once. The chain combines TRBV6-2 or TRBV6-3 with TRBJ2-5; 8 nucleotides align to TRBD1. The source material was peripheral blood. The sequence was collected from a man in his sixties or seventies with acute or convalescent COVID-19. CDR3 loop: CASSYSPQGVLQETQYF. CDR3 bases: TGTGCCAGCAGTTACTCGCCACAGGGGGTCTTGCAAGAGACCCAGTACTTC.